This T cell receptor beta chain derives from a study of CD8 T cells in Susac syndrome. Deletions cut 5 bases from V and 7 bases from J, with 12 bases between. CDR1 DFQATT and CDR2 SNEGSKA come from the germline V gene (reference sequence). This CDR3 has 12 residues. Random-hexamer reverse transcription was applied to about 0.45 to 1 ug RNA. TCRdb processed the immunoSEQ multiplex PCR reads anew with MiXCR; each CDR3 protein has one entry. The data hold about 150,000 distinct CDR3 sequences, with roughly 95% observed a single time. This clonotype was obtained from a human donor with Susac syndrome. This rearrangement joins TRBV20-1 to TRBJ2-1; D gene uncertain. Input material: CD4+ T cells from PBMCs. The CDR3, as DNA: TGCAGTGCTCCCCCAGTAGTTAATGAGCAGTTCTTC. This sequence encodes CSAPPVVNEQFF.